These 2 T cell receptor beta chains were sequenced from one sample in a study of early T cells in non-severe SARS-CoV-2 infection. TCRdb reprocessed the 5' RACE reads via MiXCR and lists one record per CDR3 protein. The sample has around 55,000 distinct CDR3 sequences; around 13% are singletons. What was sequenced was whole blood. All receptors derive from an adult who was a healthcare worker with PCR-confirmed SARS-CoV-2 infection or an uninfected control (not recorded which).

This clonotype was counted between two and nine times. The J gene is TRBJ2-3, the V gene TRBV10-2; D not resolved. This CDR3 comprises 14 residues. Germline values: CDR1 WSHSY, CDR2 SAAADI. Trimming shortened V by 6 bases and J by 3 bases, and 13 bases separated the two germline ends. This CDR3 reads CASSRLKVTDTQYF. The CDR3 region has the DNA TGCGCCAGCAGCCGACTGAAAGTTACAGATACGCAGTATTTT.

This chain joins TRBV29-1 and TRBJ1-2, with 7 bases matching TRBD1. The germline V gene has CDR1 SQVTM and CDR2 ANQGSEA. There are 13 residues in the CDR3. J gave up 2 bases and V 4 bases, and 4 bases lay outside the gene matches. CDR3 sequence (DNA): TGCAGCGTTGGGGCAGGGGGAAACTATGGCTACACCTTC. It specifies CSVGAGGNYGYTF.